These 14 T cell receptor beta chains were all obtained from the same sample, sequenced in a study of tumor and adjacent non-tumor tissue in lung cancer. Three rounds of nested PCR, following a modified ARM-PCR protocol, produced the TCRbeta library. TCRdb passed the multiplex PCR reads through MiXCR, listing each CDR3 protein once. The table records 200,000 to 250,000 distinct CDR3 sequences, approximately 74% of them present only once. RNA was extracted from bulk tissue without any cell sorting. The sample comprised lung tumor tissue. Source of these receptors: a man between 60 and 70 years old with non-small cell lung cancer.

Worth noting for this clonotype: This could be a read error, since a much larger clone is one nucleotide away. The chain joins TRBV20-1 to TRBJ2-7, with D perhaps being TRBD1 or TRBD2 (5 bases each). The length of the CDR3 is 11 residues. Per the germline V gene, CDR1 is DFQATT and CDR2 is SNEGSKA (reference sequence). For the CDR3, the DNA is TGCGGTGCTAGAGGGGAAGGCGAGCAGTACTTC. It encodes CGARGEGEQYF.

This sequence joins TRBV4-3 and TRBJ1-1; D is undetermined. The V end was cut by 4 bases, the J end by 4 bases, with 16 bases between. The CDR3 loop spans 15 amino acids. The germline gives CDR1 LGHNA, CDR2 YSLEER. CDR3 amino acids: CASSLSLRLSTEAFF. CDR3 bases: TGCGCCAGCAGCCTATCGCTCAGGTTGAGCACTGAAGCTTTCTTT.

This clonotype was seen at least ten times. The rearrangement links TRBV4-3 to TRBJ2-3; 11 positions agree with TRBD2. The V gene end was trimmed by 0 bases and the J gene end by 0 bases; junction bases not matched to a gene: 8. The V gene's germline CDR1 is LGHNA and CDR2 YSLEER. CDR3 length: 19 residues. The CDR3, as DNA: TGCGCCAGCAGCCAAGATCCCGGGACTAGCGGTACTAGCACAGATACGCAGTATTTT. It translates to CASSQDPGTSGTSTDTQYF.

Worth noting for this clonotype: Germline is not matched at one junction end, which may reflect a read error. The chain uses TRBV11-2 and TRBJ2-5, with D hard to call. CDR1 and CDR2 from the germline V gene are SGHAT and FQNNGV. CDR3 length: 14 residues. The CDR3: CANSPATKQKTQYF. CDR3 coding DNA: TGTGCCAACAGCCCCGCGACGAAACAAAAGACCCAGTACTTC.

The chain recombines TRBV5-6 with TRBJ2-4; D is unclear. CDR3 size: 12 residues. Germline-derived CDR1 and CDR2 are SGHDT and YYEEEE. V was pared by 7 bases and J by 0 bases, with 5 bases between. The DNA for the CDR3 is TGTGCCAGCGGGCTAGCCAAAAACATTCAGTACTTC. It yields the protein CASGLAKNIQYF.

With respect to this clonotype: A much larger clone sits a single nucleotide away, making a read error possible. This chain connects TRBV6-5 to TRBJ2-5; the match to TRBD2 covers 7 bases. The CDR3 runs 15 residues. The V gene's germline CDR1 is MNHEY and CDR2 SVGAGI. The CDR3 DNA sequence: TGTGCCATCAGTTCCAAGCGCGGGGGTCAAGAGACCCAGTACTTC. Its protein product is CAISSKRGGQETQYF.

This clonotype has ten or more counts. The rearrangement joins TRBV11-2 to TRBJ2-2; D is undetermined. V was cut by 6 bases and J by 7 bases, with 12 bases left in between. Germline values: CDR1 SGHAT, CDR2 FQNNGV. There are 13 residues in the CDR3. CDR3 nucleotide sequence: TGTGCCAGCAGTCGAGAAAGTCACGGGGAGCTGTTTTTT. Protein sequence: CASSRESHGELFF.

As to this clonotype: Sequence at one end of the junction differs from germline and may be a read error. The CDR3: CNARWQGGTEAFF. The CDR3 DNA sequence: TGCAATGCTAGATGGCAGGGGGGCACTGAAGCTTTCTTT. This chain links TRBV20-1 with TRBJ1-1, with 7 bases fitting TRBD1. The germline gives CDR1 DFQATT, CDR2 SNEGSKA (reference sequence). The CDR3 covers 13 residues.

Remarks on this clonotype: One end of the junction varies from germline; a read error may be responsible. The chain joins TRBV20-1 to TRBJ2-5; D possibly corresponds to TRBD2 (5 bases). This CDR3 is built from 12 residues. The V gene's germline CDR1 is DFQATT and CDR2 SNEGSKA (reference sequence). The CDR3 nucleotides are TGCAGTGCTATTGGAGGTCAAGAGATCCAGTACTTC. Translation gives CSAIGGQEIQYF.

This clonotype was observed a single time. A much larger clone differs from this one at a single base, so this may be a read error. The gene calls are TRBV20-1 and TRBJ2-1; tentative D call: TRBD1 (6 bases). The CDR3 covers 16 residues. V was clipped by 7 bases and J by 6 bases, with 25 bases between them. The germline gives CDR1 DFQATT, CDR2 SNEGSKA (reference sequence). DNA for the CDR3: TGCAGTGGTCCCCCCTTTTACGCCAGGGGAACCAATGAGCAGTTCTTC. Residues: CSGPPFYARGTNEQFF.

With regard to this clonotype: In this CDR3 the conserved last residue, phenylalanine or tryptophan, is missing, so a read error is likely. The gene calls are TRBV30 and TRBJ2-1; D uncertain. The CDR3 spans 11 residues. The V gene lost 0 bases and the J gene lost 7 bases, with 4 bases spanning the gap. Germline assignment: CDR1 GTSNPN and CDR2 SVGIG (reference sequence). CDR3 bases: TGTGCCTGGAGTGTATCTAATGAGCAGTTCTCC. Encoded protein: CAWSVSNEQFS.

The V gene is TRBV6-6, the J gene TRBJ2-3, with 7 bases that match TRBD2. Germline CDR1 MNHNY, CDR2 SVGAGI (reference sequence). The length of the CDR3 is 14 residues. V lost 2 bases to trimming and J lost 2 bases; unmatched junction nucleotides: 1. The CDR3 sequence is CASSYGRATDTQYF. In DNA, the CDR3 is TGTGCCAGCAGTTACGGGAGGGCCACAGATACGCAGTATTTT.

The chain has TRBV7-3 and TRBJ1-1, with 7 nucleotides matching TRBD1. In germline, CDR1 is SGHTA, CDR2 FQGTGA. This CDR3 is built from 15 residues. J was trimmed by 7 bases and V by 4 bases; bases with no gene match: 12. The DNA of the CDR3 is TGTGCCAGCAGCTCCGGGACAGAAATTGACAGTGAAGCTTTCTTT. Translated: CASSSGTEIDSEAFF. The full variable domain, in which reference TRBV7-3 and TRBJ1-1 provide the parts outside the CDR3, is GAGVSQTPSNKVTEKGKYVELRCDPISGHTALYWYRQSLGQGPEFLIYFQGTGAADDSGLPNDRFFAVRPEGSVSTLKIQRTERGDSAVYLCASSSGTEIDSEAFFGQGTRLTVV.

The table lists this clonotype with a few counts. CDR3 sequence reads: CSASSGDPTRGTHTDTQYF. For the CDR3, the DNA is TGCAGTGCTAGCTCAGGGGACCCTACGAGGGGAACACACACAGATACGCAGTATTTT. This chain connects TRBV20-1 to TRBJ2-3, with a weak D call TRBD1 (6 bases). Per the germline V gene, CDR1 is DFQATT and CDR2 is SNEGSKA (reference sequence). CDR3 length: 19 amino acids. The V gene lost 3 bases and the J gene lost 2 bases, with 27 bases spanning the gap.